This T cell receptor beta chain was sequenced during a study of cytotoxic CD8 clonotypes in ibrutinib-treated CLL. About this clone itself: Its antigen is not identified.

The study's findings and limits: Once treatment began, public clonotypes, which were uncommon, contracted or stayed stable.

Cryopreserved PBMCs provided 2 to 2.5 micrograms of genomic DNA for the TCR beta libraries. The CDR3 has 14 amino acids. Germline V lookup: CDR1 MDHEN, CDR2 SYDVKM. The germline V and J ends were trimmed by 6 bases and 0 bases, with 9 bases remaining between them. Sequenced by immunoSEQ multiplex PCR; TCRdb stores in-frame clones only, minus some. The repertoire holds roughly 130,000 clones, with approximately 89% as singletons. This material consisted of PBMCs, taken after 12 months of ibrutinib treatment. The receptor's source is a human donor with chronic lymphocytic leukemia. The J gene is TRBJ1-3, the V gene TRBV28; maybe TRBD1 (6 bases). The DNA of the CDR3 is TGTGCCAGCAGGACAGGAAGCTCTGGAAACACCATATATTTT. This gives the protein CASRTGSSGNTIYF. Combining the CDR3 with reference TRBV28 and TRBJ1-3 gives the whole variable domain DVKVTQSSRYLVKRTGEKVFLECVQDMDHENMFWYRQDPGLGLRLIYFSYDVKMKEKGDIPEGYSVSREKKERFSLILESASTNQTSMYLCASRTGSSGNTIYFGEGSWLTVV.